Below, 17 T cell receptor beta chains from the same sample are listed, as sequenced in a study of blood T cells in healthy people across ages. Alongside a J-beta primer mix, a sample-barcoded 5' primer served in a second PCR lasting about 7 to 12 cycles. A single record per CDR3 protein comes from TCRdb applying MiXCR to the 5' RACE reads. Here the sample spans 1,500,000 or so distinct CDR3 sequences, less than 45% being singletons. The sequenced sample consisted of blood. These receptors were obtained from a woman aged 18-29 years in good health.

This chain links TRBV4-2 with TRBJ2-1; 10 nucleotides align to TRBD2. The trim removed 4 bases at V and 3 bases at J, leaving 6 bases unmatched. The germline V gene encodes CDR1 LGHNA and CDR2 YNFKEQ. CDR3 length equals 16 residues. In nucleotides, the CDR3 is TGTGCCAGCAGCCCTTGGAGCGGGAGGGTCTACAATGAGCAGTTCTTC. This codes for CASSPWSGRVYNEQFF.

Turning to this clonotype: The junction departs from the called germline gene at one end, perhaps through a read error. The chain is built from TRBV9 and TRBJ1-2; tentative D call: TRBD1 (6 bases). The germline gives CDR1 SGDLS, CDR2 YYNGEE. This CDR3 has 17 residues. The CDR3 spells CASNVEGGSGLEDGYTF. CDR3 DNA sequence: TGTGCCAGCAACGTAGAGGGGGGTTCGGGGCTAGAAGACGGCTACACCTTC.

In its sample, this clonotype was seen a few times. CDR3 loop: CSARSPFGGAYDTQYF. The CDR3 DNA sequence: TGCAGTGCTAGGTCCCCATTCGGGGGGGCATACGATACGCAGTATTTT. V usage is TRBV20-1 and J usage is TRBJ2-3; 8 bases line up with TRBD2. Per the germline V gene, CDR1 is DFQATT and CDR2 is SNEGSKA (reference sequence). After removal of 3 bases from V and 6 bases from J, the junction contained 14 bases not matched to a gene. The CDR3 runs 16 residues.

This clonotype has at least ten counts. The gene calls are TRBV6-5 and TRBJ1-5; 8 positions match TRBD1. V lost 2 bases to trimming and J lost 1 base; unmatched junction nucleotides: 1. CDR3 length: 15 residues. The V gene's germline CDR1 is MNHEY and CDR2 SVGAGI. The CDR3 reads CASSYDRGSNQPQHF. The CDR3 nucleotides are TGTGCCAGCAGTTACGACAGGGGAAGCAATCAGCCCCAGCATTTT.

The gene calls are TRBV21-1 and TRBJ2-3; the table gives TRBD2 as D, unverified against the DNA. TRBV21-1 is shown as a pseudogene. The CDR3 covers 17 residues. This CDR3 reads CASTPKKSTGVVDTQYF. CDR3 coding DNA: TGTGCCAGCACCCCAAAGAAGTCTACCGGGGTGGTAGATACGCAGTATTTT.

This clonotype was recorded a few times. The J gene is TRBJ2-5, the V gene TRBV4-1, with 8 bases aligning to TRBD1. J lost 0 bases, V lost 0 bases, and 6 bases had no gene match. The germline V gene has CDR1 MGHRA and CDR2 YSYEKL. This CDR3 is built from 17 residues. CDR3 DNA sequence: TGCGCCAGCAGCCAAGATCCTAAGACAGGGGACCAAGAGACCCAGTACTTC. It specifies CASSQDPKTGDQETQYF.

The V and J genes are TRBV4-1 and TRBJ1-3; D not certain. This CDR3 is 15 amino acids long. Between the trimmed V and J ends, which lost 1 base and 0 bases, there was a span of 7 bases. In germline, CDR1 is MGHRA, CDR2 YSYEKL. The CDR3 spells CASSQGLTSGNTIYF. The DNA of the CDR3 is TGCGCCAGCAGCCAAGGACTGACCTCTGGAAACACCATATATTTT.

For this clonotype: A read error may produce the germline difference seen at one junction end. The chain uses TRBV4-1 and TRBJ1-2; TRBD1 matches at 7 bases. The CDR3 has 14 amino acids. Germline assignment: CDR1 MGHRA and CDR2 YSYEKL. CDR3 sequence reads: CASSPGQITYGYTF. The CDR3 nucleotides are TGTGCCAGCAGCCCGGGACAGATCACCTATGGCTACACCTTC.

The sample holds a few counts of this clonotype. This sequence joins TRBV27 and TRBJ1-2; D is unresolved. This CDR3 spans 13 amino acids. V was cut by 4 bases and J by 7 bases, with 13 bases left in between. Germline V gene sequence: CDR1 MNHEY, CDR2 SMNVEV (reference sequence). The CDR3 region is CASSSSFFLGYTF. CDR3 DNA: TGTGCCAGCAGTTCCTCATTTTTCCTTGGCTACACCTTC.

The chain carries TRBV12-3 or TRBV12-4 and TRBJ2-1; D is uncertain. The J call is uncertain, as TRBJ2-7 better fits the DNA end. CDR3 length: 17 amino acids. CDR3 bases: TGTGCCAGCAGTTTAGCGCCCGGGCAGAGCTCCTACAATGAGCAGTACTTC. Protein: CASSLAPGQSSYNEQYF.

In its sample, this clonotype was seen a few times. The chain combines TRBV24-1 with TRBJ2-1; D may correspond to TRBD1 or TRBD2 (6 bases each). CDR1 is KGHDR, CDR2 SFDVKD, per germline. This CDR3 has 15 amino acids. V lost 4 bases, J lost 9 bases, and 18 bases lay in between. The DNA for the CDR3 is TGTGCCACCAGTGACCTGGGGGTAGGGGGGTTTGAGCAGTTCTTC. This sequence encodes CATSDLGVGGFEQFF.

The rearrangement joins TRBV7-9 to TRBJ2-7; D not certain. Germline loops: CDR1 SEHNR, CDR2 FQNEAQ (reference sequence). The V end lost 4 bases, the J end lost 1 base, and 11 bases lay between the germline ends. This CDR3 is built from 14 residues. The CDR3 DNA sequence: TGTGCCAGCAGCTCACCCCACTCTTCCTACGAGCAGTACTTC. Protein: CASSSPHSSYEQYF.

The chain couples TRBV12-3 or TRBV12-4 to TRBJ2-3, with a tentative D call TRBD2 (6 bases). Trimming removed 5 bases from V and 11 bases from J, with 20 bases in between. The CDR3 runs 14 residues. CDR3 nucleotide sequence: TGTGCCAGCAGTCTCGGGCCTAGCGCAGATGTGCAGTATTTT. It codes for CASSLGPSADVQYF.

The rearrangement links TRBV11-2 to TRBJ1-1, with D maybe TRBD1 (5 bases). Trimming pared 5 bases from V and 5 bases from J, leaving 18 bases between. The CDR3 has 15 residues. The germline V gene has CDR1 SGHAT and CDR2 FQNNGV. The CDR3 DNA is TGTGCCAGCAGCCCCACTACCGGGGCAGATACTGAAGCTTTCTTT. This gives the protein CASSPTTGADTEAFF.

The chain couples TRBV27 to TRBJ1-1; no clear D. The CDR3 spans 14 residues. Per germline, CDR1 MNHEY and CDR2 SMNVEV (reference sequence). With 6 bases removed from V and 4 bases from J, the gap between germline ends came to 15 bases. The CDR3 sequence: CASSGHGPGTEAFF. The CDR3 bases are TGTGCCAGCAGCGGTCATGGGCCTGGCACTGAAGCTTTCTTT.

The J gene is TRBJ1-1, the V gene TRBV7-9; D is possibly TRBD1 (6 bases). This CDR3 comprises 17 residues. Germline values: CDR1 SEHNR, CDR2 FQNEAQ (reference sequence). V was shortened by 5 bases and J by 0 bases, with 19 bases between the two germline ends. In DNA, the CDR3 is TGTGCCAGCAGCATTTCACAGGGAACCGACATGAACACTGAAGCTTTCTTT. It encodes CASSISQGTDMNTEAFF.

The J gene is TRBJ1-1, the V gene TRBV6-2 or TRBV6-3; D ambiguous. V dropped 6 bases and J dropped 5 bases, with 16 bases sitting between them. From germline, CDR1 is MNHEY and CDR2 SVGEGT. The CDR3 totals 14 residues. CDR3 amino acids: CASRTGRQGTEAFF. Here the CDR3 DNA reads TGTGCCAGCAGAACCGGGAGGCAAGGGACTGAAGCTTTCTTT.